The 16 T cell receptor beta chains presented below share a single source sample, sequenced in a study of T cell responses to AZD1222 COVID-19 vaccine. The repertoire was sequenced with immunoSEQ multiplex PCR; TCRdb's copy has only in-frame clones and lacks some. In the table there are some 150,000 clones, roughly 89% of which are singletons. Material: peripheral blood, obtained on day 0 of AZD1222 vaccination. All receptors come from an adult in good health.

CDR3 residues: CASSKGTGGNYEQYF. Written as DNA, the CDR3 is TGTGCCAGCAGCAAAGGGACAGGGGGCAACTACGAGCAGTACTTC. The chain has TRBV21-1 and TRBJ2-7; the DNA was not used to check the table's D call, TRBD1. TRBV21-1 is described as a pseudogene. The length of the CDR3 is 15 residues.

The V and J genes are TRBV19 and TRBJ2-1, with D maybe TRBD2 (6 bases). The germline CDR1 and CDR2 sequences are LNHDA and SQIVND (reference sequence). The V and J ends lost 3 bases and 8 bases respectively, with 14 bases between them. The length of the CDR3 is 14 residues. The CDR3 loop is CASSMGSGVDEQFF. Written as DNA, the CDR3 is TGTGCCAGTAGTATGGGATCGGGGGTCGATGAGCAGTTCTTC.

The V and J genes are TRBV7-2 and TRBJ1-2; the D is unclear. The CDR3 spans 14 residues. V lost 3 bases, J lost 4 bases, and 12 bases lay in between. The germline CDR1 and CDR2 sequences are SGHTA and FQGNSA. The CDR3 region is CASSFTIGSYGYTF. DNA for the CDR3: TGTGCCAGCAGCTTCACGATCGGTTCCTATGGCTACACCTTC. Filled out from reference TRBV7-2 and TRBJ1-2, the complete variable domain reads GAGVSQSPSNKVTEKGKDVELRCDPISGHTALYWYRQSLGQGLEFLIYFQGNSAPDKSGLPSDRFSAERTGGSVSTLTIQRTQQEDSAVYLCASSFTIGSYGYTFGSGTRLTVV.

CDR3 loop: CASSANRGSGNTIYF. Here the CDR3 DNA reads TGTGCCAGTAGTGCCAACAGGGGCTCTGGAAACACCATATATTTT. The chain combines TRBV19 with TRBJ1-3; 7 bases agree with TRBD1. CDR3 size: 15 residues. CDR1 and CDR2 from the germline V gene are LNHDA and SQIVND (reference sequence). V lost 5 bases, J lost 0 bases, and 4 bases stayed unmatched.

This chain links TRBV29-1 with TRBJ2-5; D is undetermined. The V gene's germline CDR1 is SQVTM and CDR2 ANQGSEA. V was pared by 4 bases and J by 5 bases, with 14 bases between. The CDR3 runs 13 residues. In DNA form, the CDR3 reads TGCAGCGTTGGAGGCCATTCGGCGGAGACCCAGTACTTC. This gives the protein CSVGGHSAETQYF.

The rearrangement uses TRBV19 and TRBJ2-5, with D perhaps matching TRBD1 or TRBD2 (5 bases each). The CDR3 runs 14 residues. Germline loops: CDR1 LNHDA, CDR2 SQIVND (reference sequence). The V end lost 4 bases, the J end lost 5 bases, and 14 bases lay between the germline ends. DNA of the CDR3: TGTGCCAGTAGTACAGAGGGGTCGGGGGAGACCCAGTACTTC. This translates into CASSTEGSGETQYF.

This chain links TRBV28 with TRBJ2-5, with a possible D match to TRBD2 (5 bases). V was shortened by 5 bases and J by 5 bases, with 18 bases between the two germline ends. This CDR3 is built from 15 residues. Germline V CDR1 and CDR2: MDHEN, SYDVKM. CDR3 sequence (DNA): TGTGCCAGCAGTGAAGGGTCAACGGGAAGGGAGACCCAGTACTTC. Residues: CASSEGSTGRETQYF.

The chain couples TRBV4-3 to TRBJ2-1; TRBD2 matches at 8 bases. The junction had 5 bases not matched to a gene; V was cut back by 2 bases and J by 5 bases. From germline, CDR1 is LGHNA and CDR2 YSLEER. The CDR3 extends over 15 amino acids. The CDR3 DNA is TGCGCCAGCAGCCAACTACCGGGACTAGACAATGAGCAGTTCTTC. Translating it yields CASSQLPGLDNEQFF.

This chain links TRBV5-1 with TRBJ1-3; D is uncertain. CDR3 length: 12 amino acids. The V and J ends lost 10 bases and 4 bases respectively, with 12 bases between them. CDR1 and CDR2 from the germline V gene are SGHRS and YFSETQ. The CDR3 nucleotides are TGCGCCGCAAGACCGTGGGGAAACACCATATATTTT. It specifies CAARPWGNTIYF.

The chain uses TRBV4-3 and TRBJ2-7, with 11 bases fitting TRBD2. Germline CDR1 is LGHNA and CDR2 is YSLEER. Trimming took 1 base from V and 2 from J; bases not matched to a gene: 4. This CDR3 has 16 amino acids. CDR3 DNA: TGCGCCAGCAGCCAAGTAGCGGGAGGGGCGCCCTACGAGCAGTACTTC. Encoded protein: CASSQVAGGAPYEQYF.

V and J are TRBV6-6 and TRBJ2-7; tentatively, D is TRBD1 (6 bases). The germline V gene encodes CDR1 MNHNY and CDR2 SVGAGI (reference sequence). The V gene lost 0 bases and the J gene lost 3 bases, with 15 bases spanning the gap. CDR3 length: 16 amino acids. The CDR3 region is CASSYSPGQPVYEQYF. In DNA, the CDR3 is TGTGCCAGCAGTTACTCCCCTGGACAGCCCGTCTACGAGCAGTACTTC.

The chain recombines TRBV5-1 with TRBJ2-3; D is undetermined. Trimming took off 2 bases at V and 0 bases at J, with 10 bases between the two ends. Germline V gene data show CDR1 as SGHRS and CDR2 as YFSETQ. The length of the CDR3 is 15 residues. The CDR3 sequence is CASSFETFSTDTQYF. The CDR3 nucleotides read TGCGCCAGCAGCTTCGAGACCTTTAGCACAGATACGCAGTATTTT.

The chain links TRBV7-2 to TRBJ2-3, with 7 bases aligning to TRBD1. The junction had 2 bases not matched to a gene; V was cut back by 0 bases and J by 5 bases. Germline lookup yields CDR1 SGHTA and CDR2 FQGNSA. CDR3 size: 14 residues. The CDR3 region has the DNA TGTGCCAGCAGCTTAGCAGGGGGCGGAGATACGCAGTATTTT. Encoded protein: CASSLAGGGDTQYF.

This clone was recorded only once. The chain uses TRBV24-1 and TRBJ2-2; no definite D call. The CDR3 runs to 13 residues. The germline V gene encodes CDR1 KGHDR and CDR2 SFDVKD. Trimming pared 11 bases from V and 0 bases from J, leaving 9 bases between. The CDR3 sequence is CASTNANTGELFF. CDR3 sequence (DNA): TGTGCCAGTACAAACGCGAACACCGGGGAGCTGTTTTTT.

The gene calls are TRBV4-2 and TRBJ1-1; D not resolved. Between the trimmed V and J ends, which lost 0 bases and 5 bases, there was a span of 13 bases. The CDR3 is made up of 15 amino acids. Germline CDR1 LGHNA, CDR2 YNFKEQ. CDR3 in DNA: TGTGCCAGCAGCCAAGAGTATTCAGGTGGGACTGAAGCTTTCTTT. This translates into CASSQEYSGGTEAFF.

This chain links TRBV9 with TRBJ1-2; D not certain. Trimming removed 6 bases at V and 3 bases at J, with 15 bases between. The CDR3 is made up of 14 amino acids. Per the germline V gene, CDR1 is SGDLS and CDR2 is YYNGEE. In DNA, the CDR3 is TGTGCCAGCACCTCCGGGGTGGGATACTATGGCTACACCTTC. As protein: CASTSGVGYYGYTF.